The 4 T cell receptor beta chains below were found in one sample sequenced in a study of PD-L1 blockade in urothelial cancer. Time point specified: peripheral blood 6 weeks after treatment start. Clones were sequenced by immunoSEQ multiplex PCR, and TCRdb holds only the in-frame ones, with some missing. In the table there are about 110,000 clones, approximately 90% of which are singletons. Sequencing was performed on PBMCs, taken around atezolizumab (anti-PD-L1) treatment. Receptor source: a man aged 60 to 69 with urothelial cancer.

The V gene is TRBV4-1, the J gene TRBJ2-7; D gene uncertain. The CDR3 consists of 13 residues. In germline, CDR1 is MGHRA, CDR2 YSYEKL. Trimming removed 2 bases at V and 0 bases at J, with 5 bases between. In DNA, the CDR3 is TGCGCCAGCAGCCAAATCGTCTCCTACGAGCAGTACTTC. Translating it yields CASSQIVSYEQYF.

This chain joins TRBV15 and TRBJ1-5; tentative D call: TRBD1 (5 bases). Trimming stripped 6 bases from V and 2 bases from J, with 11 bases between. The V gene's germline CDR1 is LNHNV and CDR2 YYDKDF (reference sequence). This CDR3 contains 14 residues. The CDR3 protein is CATRRGGGNQPQHF. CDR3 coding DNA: TGTGCCACCAGGCGTGGAGGGGGCAATCAGCCCCAGCATTTT.

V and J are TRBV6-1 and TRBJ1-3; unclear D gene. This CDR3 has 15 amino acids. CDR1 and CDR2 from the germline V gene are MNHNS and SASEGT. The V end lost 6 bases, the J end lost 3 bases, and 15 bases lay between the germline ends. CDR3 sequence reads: CASSPDQAYGNTIYF. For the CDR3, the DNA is TGTGCCAGCAGCCCAGACCAGGCTTATGGAAACACCATATATTTT.

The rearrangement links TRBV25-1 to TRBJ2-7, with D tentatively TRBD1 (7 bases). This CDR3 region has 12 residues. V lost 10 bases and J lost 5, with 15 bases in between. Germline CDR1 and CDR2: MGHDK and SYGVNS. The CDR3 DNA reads TGTGCCACCGATCAGGGGGGCCACGAGCAGTACTTC. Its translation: CATDQGGHEQYF.